This T cell receptor beta chain comes out of a study of beta chain features in type 1 diabetes. In regard to this clone: Its cognate antigen is unknown.

Whole-study findings and limits: Type 1 diabetes patients had TCRB CDR3s that were shorter (moderately but significantly so) in all four CD4+ subsets. The naive, central memory and Treg TCRB repertoires looked more alike in patients than they did in healthy donors. Any HLA type influence on TCRB rearrangement was left unresolved here.

Germline-derived CDR1 and CDR2 are SQVTM and ANQGSEA. Trimming cost V 4 bases and J 3 bases, with 5 bases left between them. CDR3 size: 11 residues. The entirety of the isolated RNA underwent reverse transcription, so expressed TCRB transcripts were sequenced. TCRdb's table, derived via immunoSEQ multiplex PCR, lists solely in-frame clones and lacks some. This table holds around 250,000 clones, approximately 14% found once. This chain uses TRBV29-1 with TRBJ2-3; D ambiguous. Input material: naive CD4+ T cells from blood. The clonotype comes from a man in his thirties or forties with type 1 diabetes. Here the CDR3 reads CSVGRTDTQYF. For the CDR3, the DNA is TGCAGCGTTGGCCGGACAGATACGCAGTATTTT.